The 14 T cell receptor beta chains in this list originate from one sample, sequenced in a study of early T cells in non-severe SARS-CoV-2 infection. TCRdb reanalysed the 5' RACE reads using MiXCR and keeps one entry per CDR3 protein. The sample records about 77,000 distinct CDR3 sequences, more than 7.5% being singletons. Sequenced input: whole blood. The receptors here all came from an adult who was a healthcare worker with PCR-confirmed SARS-CoV-2 infection or an uninfected control (not recorded which).

This clonotype was observed at least ten times. CDR3: CSATPQAGEQYF. As DNA, the CDR3 is TGCAGTGCCACCCCCCAAGCGGGGGAGCAGTACTTC. This rearrangement joins TRBV20-1 to TRBJ2-7; the match to TRBD2 covers 7 bases. This CDR3 comprises 12 residues. Germline CDR1 reads DFQATT; CDR2 reads SNEGSKA (reference sequence). After removal of 6 bases from V and 7 bases from J, the junction contained 9 bases not matched to a gene.

This clonotype was detected many times. This sequence joins TRBV6-2 or TRBV6-3 and TRBJ2-4, with a weak D call TRBD1 (5 bases). V lost 2 bases to trimming and J lost 1 base, with 15 bases between them. The germline CDR1 and CDR2 sequences are MNHEY and SVGEGT. The length of the CDR3 is 17 residues. The CDR3 sequence: CASSYADQGAAKNIQYF. The CDR3 region has the DNA TGTGCCAGCAGTTACGCAGATCAGGGTGCGGCCAAAAACATTCAGTACTTC.

This sequence joins TRBV14 and TRBJ1-2; D gene uncertain. Trimming pared 1 base from V and 2 bases from J, leaving 11 bases between. The CDR3 totals 15 residues. The germline V gene has CDR1 SGHDN and CDR2 FVKESK. The CDR3 nucleotides are TGTGCCAGCAGCCAAGTAGGACGGCCCAACTATGGCTACACCTTC. Translation gives CASSQVGRPNYGYTF.

The CDR3 here is CASRGVSDTQYF. CDR3 DNA sequence: TGTGCCAGCAGGGGTGTCTCAGATACGCAGTATTTT. This rearrangement joins TRBV11-2 to TRBJ2-3; no clear D gene. The ends were cut back, 6 bases at V and 4 bases at J, with 8 bases in the middle. CDR1 is SGHAT, CDR2 FQNNGV, per germline. CDR3 length: 12 amino acids.

This clonotype was seen repeatedly, ten times or more. This chain connects TRBV10-3 to TRBJ2-1; D is perhaps TRBD2 (6 bases). This CDR3 is 15 amino acids long. V was shortened by 3 bases and J by 6 bases, with 15 bases between the two germline ends. Germline V gene data show CDR1 as ENHRY and CDR2 as SYGVKD. CDR3 in DNA: TGTGCCATCAGTGACGTGGGGGGTTTGAGCAATGAGCAGTTCTTC. It is translated as CAISDVGGLSNEQFF.

The V gene is TRBV10-3, the J gene TRBJ2-7; maybe TRBD1 (8 bases). CDR3 size: 16 residues. In germline, CDR1 is ENHRY, CDR2 SYGVKD. V lost 3 bases to trimming and J lost 2 bases, with 17 bases between them. DNA of the CDR3: TGTGCCATCAGTGACTCAAGGACAGGGACTACCTACGAGCAGTACTTC. It encodes CAISDSRTGTTYEQYF.

This clonotype was seen a handful of times. The chain joins TRBV7-9 to TRBJ2-2; D is undetermined. Per the germline V gene, CDR1 is SEHNR and CDR2 is FQNEAQ (reference sequence). This CDR3 has 14 amino acids. Trimming stripped 2 bases from V and 6 bases from J, with 10 bases between. CDR3 DNA sequence: TGTGCCAGCAGCTTAAGATCCCTGTCCGGGGAGCTGTTTTTT. Its protein product is CASSLRSLSGELFF.

A single count supports this clonotype. J is TRBJ2-7 and V is TRBV6-6, with 13 bases aligning to TRBD2. The germline V gene has CDR1 MNHNY and CDR2 SVGAGI (reference sequence). V was pared by 5 bases and J by 0 bases, with 7 bases of the junction left unmatched. The CDR3 length is 17 residues. This CDR3 reads CASSGRTSGRSSYEQYF. The CDR3 bases are TGTGCCAGCAGTGGTAGGACTAGCGGGAGAAGCTCCTACGAGCAGTACTTC.

This clonotype has at least ten counts. J is TRBJ2-7 and V is TRBV20-1, with TRBD2 matching over 11 bases. The germline gives CDR1 DFQATT, CDR2 SNEGSKA (reference sequence). The CDR3 totals 15 residues. Trimming removed 0 bases from V and 2 bases from J; junction bases left unmatched: 3. The CDR3 region is CSARDRLAGPYEQYF. CDR3 DNA: TGCAGTGCTAGAGATCGACTAGCGGGGCCCTACGAGCAGTACTTC.

This chain joins TRBV28 and TRBJ2-2; D might be TRBD2 (6 bases). This CDR3 comprises 14 residues. Trimming took 9 bases from V and 2 from J, leaving 13 bases between them. Per the germline V gene, CDR1 is MDHEN and CDR2 is SYDVKM. CDR3 in DNA: TGTGCCAGGTCACGGGACTCCAACACCGGGGAGCTGTTTTTT. Protein product: CARSRDSNTGELFF.

There are a few counts of this clonotype. The chain employs TRBV19 and TRBJ1-5; D possibly corresponds to TRBD1 (5 bases). From germline, CDR1 is LNHDA and CDR2 SQIVND (reference sequence). The CDR3 consists of 16 residues. Trimming cost V 4 bases and J 0 bases, with 13 bases left between them. CDR3 sequence reads: CASSTTGGHSNQPQHF. DNA for the CDR3: TGTGCCAGTAGTACCACAGGTGGCCATAGCAATCAGCCCCAGCATTTT.

This clonotype appeared once. The chain has TRBV6-6 and TRBJ1-2; D remains unclear. Between the trimmed V and J ends, which lost 6 bases and 5 bases, there was a span of 22 bases. The CDR3 extends over 16 amino acids. Germline values: CDR1 MNHNY, CDR2 SVGAGI (reference sequence). The CDR3 is CASRPPAQGGGYGYTF. CDR3 bases: TGTGCCAGCAGACCCCCCGCGCAAGGAGGAGGATATGGCTACACCTTC.

This clonotype was seen a handful of times. CDR3 loop: CASTWDSASPLHF. In DNA, the CDR3 is TGTGCCAGCACCTGGGACAGTGCCTCACCCCTCCACTTT. The chain employs TRBV5-4 and TRBJ1-6; 7 bases fit TRBD1. V lost 6 bases, J lost 10 bases, and 7 bases stayed unmatched. The CDR3 loop spans 13 amino acids. Germline lookup yields CDR1 SGHNT and CDR2 YYREEE (reference sequence).

This clonotype has at least ten counts. The rearrangement uses TRBV5-6 and TRBJ2-3, with 9 bases that match TRBD1. The CDR3 runs to 17 residues. V lost 0 bases, J lost 3 bases, and 8 bases stayed unmatched. In germline, CDR1 is SGHDT, CDR2 YYEEEE. The CDR3 DNA sequence: TGTGCCAGCAGCTTGGGGGACAGGGTTGGACTAACAGATACGCAGTATTTT. Encoded protein: CASSLGDRVGLTDTQYF.